The 13 T cell receptor beta chains below all came from one sample that was sequenced in a study of human T cells and chemical hapten exposure. Unfractionated whole blood yielded total RNA. TCRdb re-derived calls from the 5' RACE reads in MiXCR, one entry per CDR3 protein. The table includes around 100,000 distinct CDR3 sequences, more than 15% detected once. Receptors originate from a human donor in good health.

This clonotype was found a few times. V is TRBV20-1 and J is TRBJ2-7; 9 bases are shared with TRBD2. Per germline, CDR1 DFQATT and CDR2 SNEGSKA (reference sequence). The CDR3 is 14 amino acids. Trimming removed 3 bases from V and 3 bases from J; junction bases left unmatched: 6. The CDR3 loop is CSASGLAGYYEQYF. CDR3 coding DNA: TGCAGTGCTAGCGGGCTAGCGGGGTACTACGAGCAGTACTTC.

This clonotype came up a few times. This chain joins TRBV12-3 or TRBV12-4 and TRBJ2-1; TRBD1 agrees at 8 bases. The CDR3 sequence is 15 residues long. J was trimmed by 2 bases and V by 5 bases; bases with no gene match: 5. The CDR3 region has the DNA TGTGCCAGCAGTCCAGGGGGCCGGCCCTACAATGAGCAGTTCTTC. The encoded protein is CASSPGGRPYNEQFF.

The gene calls are TRBV7-9 and TRBJ1-2; the D is unclear. Per the germline V gene, CDR1 is SEHNR and CDR2 is FQNEAQ (reference sequence). CDR3 length: 13 amino acids. V dropped 5 bases and J dropped 6 bases, with 13 bases sitting between them. CDR3 region: CASSIERKDGYTF. CDR3 bases: TGTGCCAGCAGCATAGAACGGAAGGATGGCTACACCTTC.

Only a few counts were recorded for this clonotype. This rearrangement joins TRBV20-1 to TRBJ2-5; 8 bases are shared with TRBD2. V lost 5 bases and J lost 0; bases outside the gene matches: 11. From germline, CDR1 is DFQATT and CDR2 SNEGSKA (reference sequence). The CDR3 covers 16 residues. CDR3 coding DNA: TGCAGTGCTGGACCCCTACTAGCGGCTTACCAAGAGACCCAGTACTTC. It encodes CSAGPLLAAYQETQYF.

This clonotype was detected only a few times. This chain joins TRBV2 and TRBJ1-5; D gene uncertain. Germline assignment: CDR1 SNHLY and CDR2 FYNNEI. The CDR3 is made up of 13 amino acids. V was trimmed by 1 base and J by 1 base, leaving 2 bases between them. DNA for the CDR3: TGTGCCAGCAGTGAAGAAAGCAATCAGCCCCAGCATTTT. It specifies CASSEESNQPQHF.

The genes are TRBV15 and TRBJ1-4, with D unresolved. The CDR3 is 13 amino acids. Deletions cut 1 base from V and 8 bases from J, with 8 bases between. Germline V gives CDR1 LNHNV, CDR2 YYDKDF (reference sequence). The CDR3 reads CATSRGRMEKLFF. Written as DNA, the CDR3 is TGTGCCACCAGCAGAGGAAGGATGGAAAAACTGTTTTTT.

This clonotype was counted ten times or more. This sequence joins TRBV11-2 and TRBJ1-6; TRBD1 matches at 7 bases. V shed 1 base and J 7 bases; nucleotides not matched to a gene: 4. The CDR3 has 15 residues. Germline assignment: CDR1 SGHAT and CDR2 FQNNGV. CDR3 protein: CASSLGRQGNSPLHF. CDR3 nucleotides: TGTGCCAGCAGCTTAGGTCGACAGGGAAATTCACCCCTCCACTTT.

The V call is TRBV29-1, the J call TRBJ1-5; D possibly corresponds to TRBD1 (5 bases). V was cut by 7 bases and J by 3 bases, with 19 bases left in between. The CDR3 length is 15 residues. Germline V CDR1 and CDR2: SQVTM, ANQGSEA. The CDR3 protein is CSEGNEWGNNQPQHF. The CDR3 DNA sequence: TGCAGCGAGGGGAATGAATGGGGAAACAATCAGCCCCAGCATTTT.

This rearrangement joins TRBV28 to TRBJ1-1, with D possibly TRBD1 on 5 matching bases. The CDR3 length is 14 residues. Germline CDR1 is MDHEN and CDR2 is SYDVKM. V was trimmed by 5 bases and J by 4 bases, leaving 14 bases between them. The CDR3 loop is CASSPPYGATEAFF. The CDR3 DNA reads TGTGCCAGCAGTCCCCCTTATGGGGCCACTGAAGCTTTCTTT.

Regarding this clonotype: The junction does not match germline at one end; this may be a read error. The gene calls are TRBV24-1 and TRBJ2-1; 7 bases are shared with TRBD2. The CDR3 has 17 amino acids. CDR1 is KGHDR and CDR2 is SFDVKD in the germline V gene. The CDR3 DNA reads TGTGCCACCAGTGGCCCGACTAGCAGTAGCTCCAACAATGAGCAGTTCTTC. Translating gives CATSGPTSSSSNNEQFF.

This chain joins TRBV7-9 and TRBJ1-1; 10 bases align to TRBD1. V trimming: 3 bases; J trimming: 5 bases; junction bases outside the gene matches: 6. There are 15 residues in the CDR3. CDR1 is SEHNR and CDR2 is FQNEAQ in the germline V gene (reference sequence). The CDR3 DNA is TGTGCCAGCAGCTTCGGGGACAGGGGTAAAACTGAAGCTTTCTTT. The encoded protein is CASSFGDRGKTEAFF.

The rearrangement joins TRBV9 to TRBJ2-7; TRBD2 aligns across 10 bases. The CDR3 loop spans 15 amino acids. Unmatched junction bases numbered 4, after V lost 2 bases and J lost 2 bases. Germline V gives CDR1 SGDLS, CDR2 YYNGEE. The CDR3 sequence: CASSVGLAPTYEQYF. The CDR3 nucleotides read TGTGCCAGCAGCGTGGGACTAGCGCCCACCTACGAGCAGTACTTC.

There are a few counts of this clonotype. The chain is built from TRBV24-1 and TRBJ1-5; the match to TRBD1 covers 12 bases. The CDR3 consists of 16 residues. Germline lookup yields CDR1 KGHDR and CDR2 SFDVKD. The trim removed 3 bases at V and 7 bases at J, leaving 6 bases unmatched. CDR3: CATSDGGTGGRQPQHF. CDR3 nucleotide sequence: TGTGCCACCAGTGATGGAGGGACAGGGGGCCGGCAGCCCCAGCATTTT.